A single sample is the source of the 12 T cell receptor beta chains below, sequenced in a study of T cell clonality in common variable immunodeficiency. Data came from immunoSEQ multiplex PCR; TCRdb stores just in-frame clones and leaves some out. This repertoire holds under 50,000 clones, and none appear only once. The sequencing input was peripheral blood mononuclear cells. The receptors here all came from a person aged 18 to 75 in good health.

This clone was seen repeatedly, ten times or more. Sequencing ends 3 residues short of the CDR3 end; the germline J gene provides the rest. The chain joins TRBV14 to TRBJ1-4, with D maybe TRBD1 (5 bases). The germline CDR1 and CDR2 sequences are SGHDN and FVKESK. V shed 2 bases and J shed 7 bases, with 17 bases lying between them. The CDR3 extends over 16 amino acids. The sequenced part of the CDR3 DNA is TGTGCCAGCAGCCAAACCGACAGACCCCAACGTGAAAAA. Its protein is CASSQTDRPQREK. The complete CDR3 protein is CASSQTDRPQREKLFF.

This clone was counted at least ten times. This CDR3 is CASSDGTGGYGYTF. Incomplete CDR3 DNA: TGTGCCAGCAGTGACGGGACAGGGGGCTATGGC. This chain links TRBV6-4 with TRBJ1-2; TRBD1 matches at 11 bases. The observed sequence ends 3 residues before the CDR3 terminus, with the missing tail filled in from the germline J gene. Trimming took 2 bases from V and 4 from J; bases not matched to a gene: 0. Germline lookup yields CDR1 MRHNA and CDR2 SNTAGT. The CDR3 runs to 14 residues.

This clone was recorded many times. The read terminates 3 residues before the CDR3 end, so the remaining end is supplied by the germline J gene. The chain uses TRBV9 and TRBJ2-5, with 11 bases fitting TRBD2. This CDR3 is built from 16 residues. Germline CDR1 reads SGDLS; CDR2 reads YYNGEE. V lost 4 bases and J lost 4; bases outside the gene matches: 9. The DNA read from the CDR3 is TGTGCCAGCAGCATCGGGACTAGCGGAGGGGGAGAGACC. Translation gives CASSIGTSGGGET. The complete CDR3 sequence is CASSIGTSGGGETQYF.

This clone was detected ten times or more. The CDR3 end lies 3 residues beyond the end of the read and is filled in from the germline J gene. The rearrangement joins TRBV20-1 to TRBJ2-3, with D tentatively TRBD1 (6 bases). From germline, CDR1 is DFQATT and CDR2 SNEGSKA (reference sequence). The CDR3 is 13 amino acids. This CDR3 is CSARTGPQETQYF. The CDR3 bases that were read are TGCAGTGCTAGGACAGGACCACAGGAGACG.

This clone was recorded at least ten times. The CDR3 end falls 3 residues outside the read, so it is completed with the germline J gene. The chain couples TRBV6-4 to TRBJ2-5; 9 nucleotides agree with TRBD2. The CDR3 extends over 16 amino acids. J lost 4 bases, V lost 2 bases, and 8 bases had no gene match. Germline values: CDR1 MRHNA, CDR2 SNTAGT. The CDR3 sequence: CASSDPPRGGLETQYF. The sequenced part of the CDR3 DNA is TGTGCCAGCAGTGACCCTCCGCGGGGGGGCTTAGAGACC.

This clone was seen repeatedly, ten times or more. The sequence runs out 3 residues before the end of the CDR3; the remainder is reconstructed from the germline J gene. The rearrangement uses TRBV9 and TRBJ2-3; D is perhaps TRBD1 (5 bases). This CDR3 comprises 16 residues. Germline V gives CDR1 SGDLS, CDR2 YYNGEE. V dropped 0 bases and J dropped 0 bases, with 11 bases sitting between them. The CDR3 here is CASSVAQGKSTDTQYF. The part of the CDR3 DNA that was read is TGTGCCAGCAGCGTAGCTCAGGGAAAGAGCACAGATACG.

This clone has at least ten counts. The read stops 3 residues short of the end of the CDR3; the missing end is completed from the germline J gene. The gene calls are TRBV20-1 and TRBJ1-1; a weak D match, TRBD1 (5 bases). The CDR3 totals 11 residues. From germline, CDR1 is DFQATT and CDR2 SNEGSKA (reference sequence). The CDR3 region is CSARETGEAFF. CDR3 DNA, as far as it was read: TGCAGTGCTAGAGAAACAGGCGAA.

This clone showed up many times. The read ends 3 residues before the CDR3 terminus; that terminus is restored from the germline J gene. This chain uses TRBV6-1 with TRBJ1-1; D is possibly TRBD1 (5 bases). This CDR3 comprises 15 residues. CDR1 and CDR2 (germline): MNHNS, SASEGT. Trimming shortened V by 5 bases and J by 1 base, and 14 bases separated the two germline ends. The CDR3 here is CASSQGWGGNTEAFF. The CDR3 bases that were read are TGTGCCAGCAGTCAAGGGTGGGGGGGGAACACTGAA.

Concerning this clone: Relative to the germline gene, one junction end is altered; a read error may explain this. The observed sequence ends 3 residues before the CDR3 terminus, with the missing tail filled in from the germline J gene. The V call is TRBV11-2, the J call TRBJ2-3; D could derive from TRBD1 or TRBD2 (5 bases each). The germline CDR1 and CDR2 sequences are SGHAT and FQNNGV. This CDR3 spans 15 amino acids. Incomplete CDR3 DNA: TGTGCCAGCAGCATAGAGGGGCCACTCCGGGATACG. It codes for CASSIEGPLRDT. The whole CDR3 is CASSIEGPLRDTQYF.

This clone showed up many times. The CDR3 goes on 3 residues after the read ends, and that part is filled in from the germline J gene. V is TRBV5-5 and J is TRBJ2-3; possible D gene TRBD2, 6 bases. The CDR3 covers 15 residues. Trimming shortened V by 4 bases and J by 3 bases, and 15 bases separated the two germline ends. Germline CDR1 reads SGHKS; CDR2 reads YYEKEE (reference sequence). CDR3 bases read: TGTGCCAGCAGCAAAACGTCTGGGGGGACAGATACG. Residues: CASSKTSGGTDT. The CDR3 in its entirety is CASSKTSGGTDTQYF.

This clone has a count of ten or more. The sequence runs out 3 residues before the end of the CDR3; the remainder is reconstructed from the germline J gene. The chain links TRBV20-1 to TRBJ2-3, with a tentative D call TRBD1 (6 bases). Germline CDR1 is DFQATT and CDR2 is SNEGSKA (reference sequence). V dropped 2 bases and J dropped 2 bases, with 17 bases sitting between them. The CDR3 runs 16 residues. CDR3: CSARPIEGEITDTQYF. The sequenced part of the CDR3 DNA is TGCAGTGCTAGACCCATCGAGGGGGAGATCACAGATACG.

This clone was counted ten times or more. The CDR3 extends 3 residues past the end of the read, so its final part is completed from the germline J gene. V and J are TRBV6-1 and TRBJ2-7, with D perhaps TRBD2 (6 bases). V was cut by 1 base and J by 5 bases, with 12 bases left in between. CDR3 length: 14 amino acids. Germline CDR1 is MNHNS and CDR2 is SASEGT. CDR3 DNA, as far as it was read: TGTGCCAGCAGTGAAGTCGGAGGGGTGGACGAG. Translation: CASSEVGGVDE. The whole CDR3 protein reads CASSEVGGVDEQYF.